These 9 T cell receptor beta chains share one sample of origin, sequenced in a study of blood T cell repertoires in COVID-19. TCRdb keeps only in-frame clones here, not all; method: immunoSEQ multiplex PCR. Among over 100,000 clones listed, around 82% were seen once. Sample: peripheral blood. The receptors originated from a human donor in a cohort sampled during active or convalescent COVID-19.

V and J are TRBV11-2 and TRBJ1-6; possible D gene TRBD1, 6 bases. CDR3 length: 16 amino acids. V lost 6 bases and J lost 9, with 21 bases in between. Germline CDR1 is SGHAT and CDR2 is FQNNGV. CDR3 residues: CASRYPSGQGSSPLHF. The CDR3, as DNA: TGTGCCAGCAGGTATCCCTCTGGTCAGGGGAGTTCACCCCTCCACTTT. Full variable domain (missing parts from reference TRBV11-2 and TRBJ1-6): EAGVAQSPRYKIIEKRQSVAFWCNPISGHATLYWYQQILGQGPKLLIQFQNNGVVDDSQLPKDRFSAERLKGVDSTLKIQPAKLEDSAVYLCASRYPSGQGSSPLHFGNGTRLTVT.

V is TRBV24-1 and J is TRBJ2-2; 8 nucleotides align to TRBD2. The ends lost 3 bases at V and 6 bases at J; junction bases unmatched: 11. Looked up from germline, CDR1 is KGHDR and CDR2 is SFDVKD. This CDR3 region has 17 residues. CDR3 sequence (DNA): TGTGCCACCAGTGATCCGGGACTAGGAGGTGTGGCCGGGGAGCTGTTTTTT. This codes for CATSDPGLGGVAGELFF.

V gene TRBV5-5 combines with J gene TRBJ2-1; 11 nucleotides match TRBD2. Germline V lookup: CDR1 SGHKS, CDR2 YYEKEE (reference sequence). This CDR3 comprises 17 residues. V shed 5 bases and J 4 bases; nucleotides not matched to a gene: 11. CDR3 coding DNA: TGTGCCAGCAGACCACGTACTAGCGGGGGAGCATACAATGAGCAGTTCTTC. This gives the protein CASRPRTSGGAYNEQFF.

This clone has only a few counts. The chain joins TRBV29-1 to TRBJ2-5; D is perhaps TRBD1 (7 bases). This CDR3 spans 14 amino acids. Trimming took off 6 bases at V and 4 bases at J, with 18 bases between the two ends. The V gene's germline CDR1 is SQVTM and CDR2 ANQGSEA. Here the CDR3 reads CSVDGRGVGETQYF. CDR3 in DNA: TGCAGCGTCGACGGCAGGGGGGTGGGAGAGACCCAGTACTTC. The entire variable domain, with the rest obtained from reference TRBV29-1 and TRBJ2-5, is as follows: SAVISQKPSRDICQRGTSLTIQCQVDSQVTMMFWYRQQPGQSLTLIATANQGSEATYESGFVIDKFPISRPNLTFSTLTVSNMSPEDSSIYLCSVDGRGVGETQYFGPGTRLLVL.

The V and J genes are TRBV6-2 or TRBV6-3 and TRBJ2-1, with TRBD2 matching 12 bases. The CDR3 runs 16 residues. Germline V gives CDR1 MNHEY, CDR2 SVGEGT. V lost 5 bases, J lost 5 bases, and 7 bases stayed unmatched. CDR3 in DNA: TGTGCCAGCAGTGGCGCCCTAGCGGGAGGGCACAATGAGCAGTTCTTC. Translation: CASSGALAGGHNEQFF.

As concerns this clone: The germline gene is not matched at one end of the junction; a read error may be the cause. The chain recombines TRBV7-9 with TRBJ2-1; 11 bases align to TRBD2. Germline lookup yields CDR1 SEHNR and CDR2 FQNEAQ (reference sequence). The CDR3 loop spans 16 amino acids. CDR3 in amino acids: CASSLAGLADYNEQFF. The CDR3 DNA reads TGTGCCAGCAGCCTAGCGGGACTAGCGGACTACAATGAGCAGTTCTTC. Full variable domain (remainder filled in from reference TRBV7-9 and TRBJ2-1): DTGVSQNPRHKITKRGQNVTFRCDPISEHNRLYWYRQTLGQGPEFLTYFQNEAQLEKSRLLSDRFSAERPKGSFSTLEIQRTEQGDSAMYLCASSLAGLADYNEQFFGPGTRLTVL.

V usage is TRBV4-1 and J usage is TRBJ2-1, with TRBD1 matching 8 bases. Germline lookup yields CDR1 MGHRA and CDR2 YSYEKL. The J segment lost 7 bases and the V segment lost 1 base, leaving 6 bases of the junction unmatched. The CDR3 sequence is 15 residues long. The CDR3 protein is CASSQAGQVLNEQFF. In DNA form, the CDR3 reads TGCGCCAGCAGCCAAGCGGGACAGGTTCTAAATGAGCAGTTCTTC.

CDR3 sequence (DNA): TGTGCCAGCAGCTTCCCTAGCGGAGGGGACAATGAGCAGTTCTTC. Protein product: CASSFPSGGDNEQFF. The rearrangement joins TRBV7-9 to TRBJ2-1; 7 bases line up with TRBD2. From germline, CDR1 is SEHNR and CDR2 FQNEAQ (reference sequence). Germline trimming cut 3 bases from V and 5 bases from J; bases unmatched to any gene: 7. The CDR3 contains 15 residues.

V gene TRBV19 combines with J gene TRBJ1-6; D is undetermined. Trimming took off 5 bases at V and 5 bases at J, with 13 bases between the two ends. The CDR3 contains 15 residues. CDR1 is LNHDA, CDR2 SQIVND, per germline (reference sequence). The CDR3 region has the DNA TGTGCCAGTAGTTTGCACCCCTATGATAATTCACCCCTCCACTTT. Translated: CASSLHPYDNSPLHF.